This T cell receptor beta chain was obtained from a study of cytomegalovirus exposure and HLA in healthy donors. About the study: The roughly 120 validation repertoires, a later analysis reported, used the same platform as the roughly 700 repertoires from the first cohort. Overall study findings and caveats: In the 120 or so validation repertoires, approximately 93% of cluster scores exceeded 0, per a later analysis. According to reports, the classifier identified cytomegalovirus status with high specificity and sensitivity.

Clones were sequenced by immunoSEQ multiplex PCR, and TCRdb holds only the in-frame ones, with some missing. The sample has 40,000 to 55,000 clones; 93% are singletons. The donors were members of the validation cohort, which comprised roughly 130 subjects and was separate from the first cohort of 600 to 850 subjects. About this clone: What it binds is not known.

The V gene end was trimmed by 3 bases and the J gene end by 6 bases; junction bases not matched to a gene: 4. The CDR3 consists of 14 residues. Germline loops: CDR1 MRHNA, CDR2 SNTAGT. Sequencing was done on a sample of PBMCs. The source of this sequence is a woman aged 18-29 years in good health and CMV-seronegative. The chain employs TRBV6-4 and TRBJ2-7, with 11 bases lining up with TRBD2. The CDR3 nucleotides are TGTGCCAGCAGTGAACTAGCGGGGGCGATCGAGCAGTACTTC. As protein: CASSELAGAIEQYF.